This entry is about one TCR beta chain. The antigen it recognizes is unknown. No much larger clonotype is one base removed from it; base qualities were not supplied. The entry originates in a study of cytomegalovirus exposure and HLA in healthy donors (dated by TCRdb to the late 2010s). Regarding the research as a whole: An earlier analysis of approximately 550 of the donors reported 250 to 350 Gb of sequence data and about 100 million unique TCR beta sequences from roughly 200 million T cells. Along with the roughly 700-subject first cohort, a separate validation cohort of 120 different subjects was used. To decide whether each TCR beta V gene segment behaved as functional or pseudogenic, an earlier analysis of some 600 of the donors relied on high-throughput TCR beta sequencing. The study aimed to test whether cataloging public T cell receptors could reveal signatures of past pathogen exposure. The T cell repertoires of around 670 subjects were profiled by immunosequencing and related to cytomegalovirus serostatus. In the later analysis, no new phenotypic data were used to find candidate immune exposures; instead, reliance was placed on TCR beta sequences and their occurrence across donors. A later genetic analysis took genome-wide SNP genotypes for about 55% of the roughly 670 donors and used that subset as a discovery cohort. The genetic ancestry cluster associated with self-reported Caucasian donors included roughly four fifths of the approximately 430 genotyped donors. Four or five DR-DQ haplotypes were handled as single units for association and clustering because linkage in the cohort was strong. A later analysis re-examined previously published TCR beta repertoires from 610 or so donors and added high-resolution HLA genotyping to investigate patterns of TCR occurrence. HLA typing covered class I and class II loci at four-digit resolution. Among 398 genotyped donors of the cohort, an average of approximately 240,000 unique TCR beta nucleotide sequences were sequenced per donor, roughly 20% of them non-productive. To predict cytomegalovirus infection status, the study brought together high-throughput TCR immunosequencing, statistical association of individual TCRs with disease status, and machine learning. The number of typed donors differed by locus: roughly 629-630 for A, B, C, DRB1 and DQB1; 500 to 550 for DQA1; 600 to 610 for DPA1; and some 450 for DPB1. Every discovery cohort repertoire had been produced on one sequencing platform. Donor age, sex, ethnicity and CMV serostatus were compiled together with the repertoire data. An early release covering approximately 600 HLA-typed donors comprised roughly 300 gigabases of sequencing data and around 85 million unique TCR sequences.

The cohort was made up of roughly 670 healthy bone marrow donors. At the time of sampling, every cohort member was nominally healthy, though immune exposures that went unrecorded were likely present. The donor was CMV seronegative and was included in the group of around 320 seronegative cohort members. Each donor provided a peripheral blood sample, and peripheral blood mononuclear cells were used for TCR beta sequencing. The Qiagen DNeasy Blood Extraction Kit was used to extract genomic DNA from the blood cell samples. Overall study outcomes, separate from this receptor: HLA typing was unavailable for some donors at each locus, so association tests used only the typed subset. In a later analysis, HLA-associated TCR beta chains showed more clonal expansion and lower generation probabilities than non-associated chains that were equally common. Linkage disequilibrium might explain the correlated functional status among segregating V segments, but an unknown experimental factor could not be ruled out. Only TCR beta chains were sequenced in this cohort, and the absence of alpha or paired-chain data limited detectable features. Specific HLA alleles were associated with 16,951 TCR beta sequences at a false discovery rate of 0.05 in a later analysis. The presence/absence analyses assumed that sequencing depth was roughly uniform across donors, and that assumption may not be true. In a later analysis, most CMV-associated TCR beta chains were found to appear HLA-restricted, with HLA associations seemingly driven largely by CMV exposure. Assigning TCR associations to individual alleles was difficult when HLA alleles, especially DR and DQ, strongly co-occurred. The study gave a list of some 150 TCR beta chains associated with cytomegalovirus. Most TCR sequences were seen in very few donors, while some public TCRs were found in many individuals. A cluster of highly shared sequence variants was judged likely to be a technical artifact of the sequencing pipeline. The authors suggested that the approach could potentially be extended to other disease states and immunological phenotypes. Because counts were too low, some 16 rarely observed V segments, including chromosome 9 orphons, were excluded from the earlier analysis of 500 to 700 of the donors. The classifier was reported to diagnose cytomegalovirus status with high specificity and sensitivity in both the original cohort and the validation cohort. For the cohort, immune exposure information was limited to CMV serostatus. In a later genetic analysis, fewer N-insertions in productive TCRs were reported among donors in an Asian-associated ancestry cluster than the approximately 630-donor mean. In a later genetic analysis, a missense DCLRE1C variant was associated with V-gene and J-gene trimming of TCR beta chains, and the association was replicated in an independent cohort. A few of the identified cytomegalovirus-associated TCR beta chains were confirmed in vitro to be specific for cytomegalovirus antigens. Broadly in line with IMGT annotations, most TCR beta V segments showed up in productive rearrangements about 87% or about 30% of the time in an earlier analysis of 450 to 600 of the donors. According to a later analysis, parvovirus B19, influenza, CMV and Epstein-Barr virus appeared linked to several top co-occurrence clusters. A further reported finding was that TCR beta sequences accurately predicted the HLA-A and HLA-B alleles for most subjects in the first cohort. In a later analysis, TCR association rates were found to vary across HLA loci, with the most associated TCRs seen for DRB1 alleles and the fewest for HLA-C alleles.

Library generation was performed with the immunoSEQ multiplex PCR assay. For the multiplex PCR, a mixture combining 60 forward primers for TCR Vbeta segments and 13 reverse primers for TCR Jbeta segments was used. The CDR3 region of rearranged TCR beta genes was amplified from genomic DNA by a multiplex PCR assay. The Illumina HiSeq System was used to sequence the amplified TCR beta libraries as 87-base-pair reads. The paper's processing steps were these. A later analysis counted approximately 74 million unique TCR beta chains across the 650 to 700 repertoires, and around 9.9 million of these chains were shared by at least two donors. A nearest-neighbor algorithm error-corrected the raw reads and collapsed the reads into unique sequences, merging closely related sequences to remove PCR and sequencing errors. Alignment of CDR3 sequences to IMGT reference sequences was used to assign V, D and J gene segments. For a sequence to be retained, at least a six-nucleotide match to both a V gene segment and a J gene segment was required. A rearrangement was called productive if the CDR3 had no stop codons and remained in frame with V and J, and every other rearrangement was called non-productive. CDR3 was defined according to IMGT convention as the region running from the second conserved V-encoded cysteine to the conserved J-encoded phenylalanine. The earlier analysis of about 590 of the donors excluded sequences that lacked an unambiguous match to a single V gene segment. In an earlier analysis of approximately 590 of the donors, V segments were called functional above 56.7% productive rearrangements and were called segregating when the between-donor standard deviation exceeded 5%. A statistical classification framework was developed to diagnose cytomegalovirus status using the catalog of TCR beta chain sequences. In a later analysis, TCR nucleotide sequences were compared against IMGT/GENE-DB human TR gene sequences so that V and J genes could be assigned. In a later analysis, CDR3 sequences and most-parsimonious VDJ recombination scenarios were assigned using the TCRdist pipeline. In a later analysis, every TCR beta chain was defined by the combination of its CDR3 amino acid sequence and its V-gene family, and reads without a unique V-gene family were dropped. A later analysis removed nearly 600 highly shared, low-generation-probability nucleotide sequences to deal with suspected cross-contamination and a sequencing artifact. In a later analysis, a clonal expansion index for each public chain was calculated from normalized within-repertoire ranks of inferred template counts. In a later analysis, generation probabilities were computed with a VDJ recombination model fitted to out-of-frame rearrangements, and the resulting probabilities were checked against IGoR. A later analysis scored TCR-TCR, TCR-HLA and TCR-CMV co-occurrence with hypergeometric tests, applying a repertoire-size bias correction to TCR pairs. False discovery rates were estimated in a later analysis by permuting HLA or CMV assignments 20 times. In a later analysis, co-occurring TCRs were grouped using DBSCAN, and TCRdist sequence similarity was added for clustering within HLA-allele-positive subsets. Co-occurrence clustering excluded repertoires with fewer than 30,000 or more than 120,000 public chains, plus five with anomalous nucleotide sharing. The immuneACCESS repertoire file appears here via TCRdb, limited to in-frame rearrangements. These files lack a portion of the clones; in checked studies, under half of the deficit traces to unresolved V genes, and the cause of the others is not known. The V and J calls and clone size come from that table; D and trimming were worked out from the DNA. This sample holds fewer than 150,000 clones; approximately 80% were observed only once. Together, the top ten hold around 4.9% of the sample.

The specimen sequenced was PBMCs. The TCR sequence derives from a male donor in good health and CMV-seronegative.

The CDR3 amino acid sequence is: CASSESRTGWGLEQYF. The DNA sequence follows: TGTGCCAGCAGTGAATCCAGGACAGGGTGGGGTCTCGAGCAGTACTTC. The chain is assembled from TRBV6-1 and TRBJ2-5, with 8 bases matching TRBD1. The J call may be mistaken, given a closer DNA end match to TRBJ2-7. CDR1 MNHNS and CDR2 SASEGT were looked up in the germline V gene. Counted from cysteine to phenylalanine, this CDR3 has 16 amino acids. The only DNA kept is the CDR3, 48 bases in frame from the first base.